The sample holds many counts of the clone carrying this T cell receptor (beta chain). The source of the sample is a study of identical twins. MiXCR, run by TCRdb on the 5' RACE reads, gives a single entry per CDR3 protein. Found here are a few hundred thousand distinct CDR3 sequences, just under 10% of them singletons; the top ten hold under 3.5%. V shed 10 bases, J shed 6 bases, and the junction held 7 bases outside the gene matches. The germline V gene has CDR1 KGHDR and CDR2 SFDVKD. The CDR3 is made up of 14 amino acids. These data were also reused for a study on yellow fever vaccine responses in identical twins.

The specimen was PBMCs. The source of this sequence is a woman between 18 and 30 years old in good health. V and J are TRBV24-1 and TRBJ2-1, with 11 bases fitting TRBD2. CDR3 nucleotides: TGTGCCACGAATAGCGGGAGGGCCTTCAATGAGCAGTTCTTC. Translating gives CATNSGRAFNEQFF.